The present T cell receptor beta chain was sequenced within a study of T cells in Graves' hyperthyroidism and ophthalmopathy. Study-wide findings and caveats: In the blood, most expanded thyroid clonotypes above 0.001 appeared as well.

What was amplified from RNA transcripts were TCR beta CDR3 regions. First-round RT-PCR targeting the TCR CDR3 was performed with the HTBI primer set. TCRdb called the multiplex PCR reads again in MiXCR, with one record for every CDR3 protein. This sample has around 420,000 distinct CDR3 sequences; approximately 15% occur once, and the top ten carry approximately 14%. For this clonotype: Its antigen is not known.

Exclusion criteria comprised uncontrolled infection, other autoimmune disease, pregnancy or lactation. Sequencing input: blood. The receptor comes from a woman younger than 30 with Graves' hyperthyroidism.

The CDR3 DNA is TGCAGTGCTAGAGGGCTAGCGGGAACCGAGCAGTACTTC. It translates to CSARGLAGTEQYF. This rearrangement joins TRBV20-1 to TRBJ2-7; TRBD2 matches at 9 bases. The CDR3 consists of 13 residues. With V trimmed by 1 base and J by 6 bases, 4 bases remained unmatched. Germline V CDR1 and CDR2: DFQATT, SNEGSKA (reference sequence).